Each of the 31 T cell receptor beta chains below was sequenced from the same sample in a study of human T cells and chemical hapten exposure. MiXCR, run by TCRdb on the RACE reads, gives a single entry per CDR3 protein. The table has about 120,000 distinct CDR3 sequences, approximately 13% seen once. Specified time point: pre-sensitization, week 0. Indicated treatment: therapeutic diphenylcyclopropenone sensitization with weekly scalp DPC. Specimen: whole blood, collected in connection with sensitization to the hapten diphenylcyclopropenone (DPC). The receptors here all came from a woman between 18 and 30 years old with alopecia areata. Some clones in this sample may be carry-over from other donors' samples.

V is TRBV20-1 and J is TRBJ1-5; 9 bases are a match to TRBD1. V shed 1 base, J shed 1 base, and the junction held 2 bases outside the gene matches. This CDR3 comprises 15 residues. CDR1 and CDR2 from the germline V gene are DFQATT and SNEGSKA (reference sequence). CDR3 sequence reads: CSARGGQGSNQPQHF. CDR3 DNA: TGCAGTGCTAGAGGGGGACAGGGAAGCAATCAGCCCCAGCATTTT.

V gene TRBV10-3 combines with J gene TRBJ1-4; no clear D gene. Germline-derived CDR1 and CDR2 are ENHRY and SYGVKD. Trimming cost V 2 bases and J 6 bases, with 13 bases left between them. CDR3 size: 15 residues. The CDR3 is CAISESRRGYEKLFF. The CDR3 DNA follows: TGTGCCATCAGTGAGAGTCGCAGAGGGTATGAAAAACTGTTTTTT.

The rearrangement uses TRBV6-6 and TRBJ1-1; D perhaps matches TRBD1 (6 bases). This CDR3 has 14 amino acids. Germline values: CDR1 MNHNY, CDR2 SVGAGI (reference sequence). The V end was cut by 6 bases, the J end by 4 bases, with 15 bases between. The CDR3 bases are TGTGCCAGCAGGGCAACAGGGTTGGGCACTGAAGCTTTCTTT. This codes for CASRATGLGTEAFF.

This clonotype was seen a few times. The CDR3 region is CASSDPGLAGKETQYF. The CDR3 bases are TGTGCCAGCAGTGATCCAGGACTAGCGGGGAAAGAGACCCAGTACTTC. V gene TRBV25-1 combines with J gene TRBJ2-5; 12 bases align to TRBD2. Per the germline V gene, CDR1 is MGHDK and CDR2 is SYGVNS. The CDR3 sequence is 16 residues long. The V gene end was trimmed by 3 bases and the J gene end by 3 bases; junction bases not matched to a gene: 5.

This clonotype was found a few times. The chain employs TRBV7-2 and TRBJ2-5, with 7 bases aligning to TRBD1. The germline V gene encodes CDR1 SGHTA and CDR2 FQGNSA. The CDR3 extends over 12 amino acids. The trim removed 5 bases at V and 5 bases at J, leaving 2 bases unmatched. The CDR3 DNA sequence: TGTGCCAGCAGCACGGGACAGGAGACCCAGTACTTC. It yields the protein CASSTGQETQYF.

The table lists this clonotype with many counts. V usage is TRBV5-1 and J usage is TRBJ1-1; D is perhaps TRBD1 (5 bases). The germline V and J ends were trimmed by 1 base and 0 bases, with 10 bases remaining between them. CDR1 is SGHRS and CDR2 is YFSETQ in the germline V gene. The CDR3 sequence is 15 residues long. CDR3 coding DNA: TGCGCCAGCAGCTTGTGGCAGGGAGTGAACACTGAAGCTTTCTTT. Amino acid sequence: CASSLWQGVNTEAFF.

This clonotype was found a few times. The chain links TRBV12-3 or TRBV12-4 to TRBJ2-7; D gene uncertain. This CDR3 is 15 amino acids long. Trimming removed 5 bases at V and 0 bases at J, with 14 bases between. CDR3 sequence reads: CASSLLVVDSYEQYF. The CDR3 nucleotides read TGTGCCAGCAGTCTCCTAGTGGTGGACTCCTACGAGCAGTACTTC.

This sequence joins TRBV5-6 and TRBJ1-4, with D possibly TRBD1 on 6 matching bases. Germline loops: CDR1 SGHDT, CDR2 YYEEEE. The germline V and J ends were trimmed by 4 bases and 2 bases, with 21 bases remaining between them. This CDR3 has 18 amino acids. In nucleotides, the CDR3 is TGTGCCAGCAGCCTGGTGAGGGGGGCAGATGGGACTAATGAAAAACTGTTTTTT. This gives the protein CASSLVRGADGTNEKLFF.

This clonotype has just a few counts. The V and J genes are TRBV11-2 and TRBJ1-3; the D is unclear. The V end was cut by 1 base, the J end by 2 bases, with 6 bases between. This CDR3 has 14 amino acids. The V gene's germline CDR1 is SGHAT and CDR2 FQNNGV. In DNA form, the CDR3 reads TGTGCCAGCAGCTTAGGGGGAGCTGGAAACACCATATATTTT. It encodes CASSLGGAGNTIYF.

The rearrangement uses TRBV20-1 and TRBJ1-2; tentative D call: TRBD1 (6 bases). Germline CDR1 reads DFQATT; CDR2 reads SNEGSKA (reference sequence). The CDR3 sequence is 13 residues long. Trimming removed 6 bases at V and 4 bases at J, with 15 bases between. CDR3 loop: CSAKQGGSYGYTF. The CDR3 region has the DNA TGCAGTGCGAAACAGGGAGGGAGCTATGGCTACACCTTC.

Only a few counts were recorded for this clonotype. The chain joins TRBV12-3 or TRBV12-4 to TRBJ1-5, with 12 bases matching TRBD1. CDR3 length: 17 residues. V lost 5 bases to trimming and J lost 0 bases; unmatched junction nucleotides: 5. The CDR3 bases are TGTGCCAGCAGTCCGGGGACAGGGGGCCTTAGCAATCAGCCCCAGCATTTT. Protein: CASSPGTGGLSNQPQHF.

The genes are TRBV10-3 and TRBJ2-7; possible D gene TRBD1, 5 bases. The CDR3 has 14 amino acids. Germline V gene lookup returns CDR1 ENHRY and CDR2 SYGVKD. The V and J ends lost 5 bases and 3 bases respectively, with 14 bases between them. The CDR3 coding sequence is TGTGCCATCAGTCTCGCCGGACAAGTCTACGAGCAGTACTTC. Protein sequence: CAISLAGQVYEQYF.

This clonotype appeared a few times. J is TRBJ1-1 and V is TRBV5-1; 9 bases match TRBD1. Germline CDR1 is SGHRS and CDR2 is YFSETQ. The CDR3 runs to 18 residues. V trimming: 5 bases; J trimming: 0 bases; junction bases outside the gene matches: 14. This chain's CDR3 is CASSLAPGTGILNTEAFF. The CDR3 DNA reads as TGCGCCAGCAGTTTAGCTCCCGGGACAGGGATTCTGAACACTGAAGCTTTCTTT. The whole variable domain, filled in from reference TRBV5-1 and TRBJ1-1, reads KAGVTQTPRYLIKTRGQQVTLSCSPISGHRSVSWYQQTPGQGLQFLFEYFSETQRNKGNFPGRFSGRQFSNSRSEMNVSTLELGDSALYLCASSLAPGTGILNTEAFFGQGTRLTVV.

This clonotype was seen a few times. DNA for the CDR3: TGCGCCAGCAGCCAAGACCCTGGGGACAGGGGGCGGAATACGCAGTATTTT. Its protein product is CASSQDPGDRGRNTQYF. The J gene is TRBJ2-3, the V gene TRBV4-3, with 12 bases that match TRBD1. The CDR3 loop spans 17 amino acids. Germline assignment: CDR1 LGHNA and CDR2 YSLEER. Unmatched junction bases numbered 8, after V lost 0 bases and J lost 7 bases.

This clonotype turned up a few times. The genes are TRBV5-1 and TRBJ2-6; D is perhaps TRBD1 or TRBD2 (5 bases each). Trimming removed 4 bases at V and 4 bases at J, with 15 bases between. The CDR3 runs 16 residues. Germline loops: CDR1 SGHRS, CDR2 YFSETQ. CDR3 nucleotides: TGCGCCAGCAGCCAGGGACGGTCGGGAGGGGCCAACGTCCTGACTTTC. Its translation: CASSQGRSGGANVLTF. The full variable domain, rest sourced from reference TRBV5-1 and TRBJ2-6, is KAGVTQTPRYLIKTRGQQVTLSCSPISGHRSVSWYQQTPGQGLQFLFEYFSETQRNKGNFPGRFSGRQFSNSRSEMNVSTLELGDSALYLCASSQGRSGGANVLTFGAGSRLTVL.

V gene TRBV7-8 combines with J gene TRBJ2-1, with 10 bases identical to TRBD1. J was trimmed by 8 bases and V by 7 bases; bases with no gene match: 11. The germline gives CDR1 SGHVS, CDR2 FQNEAQ. The CDR3 has 15 amino acids. DNA for the CDR3: TGTGCCAGCACCATCCCGGGACAGGGGTCCCATGAGCAGTTCTTC. This encodes CASTIPGQGSHEQFF.

This clonotype occurred many times. This sequence joins TRBV14 and TRBJ1-2; no clear D gene. The V and J ends lost 4 bases and 3 bases respectively, with 12 bases between them. Germline loops: CDR1 SGHDN, CDR2 FVKESK. The CDR3 spans 14 residues. CDR3 in amino acids: CASSPFSTDYGYTF. The DNA for the CDR3 is TGTGCCAGCAGCCCCTTTTCCACAGACTATGGCTACACCTTC.

This clonotype was recorded many times. The chain employs TRBV6-2 or TRBV6-3 and TRBJ2-1; D unclear. The V and J ends lost 2 bases and 7 bases respectively, with 6 bases between them. The length of the CDR3 is 12 residues. Germline CDR1 is MNHEY and CDR2 is SVGEGT. The CDR3 protein is CASSYVGNEQFF. The CDR3 DNA follows: TGTGCCAGCAGTTACGTGGGGAATGAGCAGTTCTTC.

This clonotype was observed a handful of times. The J gene is TRBJ2-7, the V gene TRBV7-2; D possibly corresponds to TRBD2 (6 bases). CDR1 and CDR2 from the germline V gene are SGHTA and FQGNSA. The CDR3 extends over 14 amino acids. Deletions cut 1 base from V and 2 bases from J, with 9 bases between. DNA of the CDR3: TGTGCCAGCAGCTTAGGAATAGCGGCCTACGAGCAGTACTTC. This sequence encodes CASSLGIAAYEQYF.

This clonotype showed up just a few times. This chain connects TRBV7-9 to TRBJ1-1, with a tentative D call TRBD1 (6 bases). From germline, CDR1 is SEHNR and CDR2 FQNEAQ (reference sequence). The CDR3 contains 14 residues. Between the trimmed V and J ends, which lost 1 base and 5 bases, there was a span of 11 bases. Here the CDR3 reads CASSLETGRTEAFF. CDR3 sequence (DNA): TGTGCCAGCAGCTTAGAAACAGGGAGGACTGAAGCTTTCTTT. Together with reference TRBV7-9 and TRBJ1-1, the CDR3 gives the full variable domain: DTGVSQNPRHKITKRGQNVTFRCDPISEHNRLYWYRQTLGQGPEFLTYFQNEAQLEKSRLLSDRFSAERPKGSFSTLEIQRTEQGDSAMYLCASSLETGRTEAFFGQGTRLTVV.

CDR3 nucleotides: TGTGCCAGCTCAAGGGATGGCGGGCAGCCCCAGCATTTT. This gives the protein CASSRDGGQPQHF. J is TRBJ1-5 and V is TRBV18, with D uncertain. The length of the CDR3 is 13 residues. Looked up from germline, CDR1 is KGHSH and CDR2 is LQKENI. The V end was cut by 5 bases, the J end by 7 bases, with 12 bases between.

This chain joins TRBV28 and TRBJ1-3; D not certain. The V gene's germline CDR1 is MDHEN and CDR2 SYDVKM. This CDR3 has 15 amino acids. The V end lost 2 bases, the J end lost 0 bases, and 8 bases lay between the germline ends. The CDR3 loop reads CASSLVQSSGNTIYF. DNA of the CDR3: TGTGCCAGCAGTTTAGTACAGAGCTCTGGAAACACCATATATTTT.

This clonotype showed up just a few times. The chain recombines TRBV20-1 with TRBJ1-5; 9 bases are shared with TRBD1. Germline values: CDR1 DFQATT, CDR2 SNEGSKA (reference sequence). CDR3 length equals 15 residues. V trimming: 0 bases; J trimming: 2 bases; junction bases outside the gene matches: 2. This CDR3 reads CSARDWTGGNQPQHF. DNA for the CDR3: TGCAGTGCTAGAGATTGGACAGGGGGCAATCAGCCCCAGCATTTT.

V is TRBV28 and J is TRBJ2-5; D perhaps matches TRBD1 (5 bases). V lost 2 bases to trimming and J lost 1 base, with 11 bases between them. Germline V gene lookup returns CDR1 MDHEN and CDR2 SYDVKM. The CDR3 covers 15 residues. CDR3 nucleotides: TGTGCCAGCAGTTTACAAGGGGCCCCCCAAGAGACCCAGTACTTC. Its translation: CASSLQGAPQETQYF.

V and J are TRBV12-5 and TRBJ2-1, with no clear D. This CDR3 is 14 amino acids long. Trimming stripped 2 bases from V and 8 bases from J, with 13 bases between. Germline assignment: CDR1 LGHNT and CDR2 FRNRAP. CDR3 DNA: TGTGCTAGTGGTTTGCCGGTTCAGGACCATGAGCAGTTCTTC. It is translated as CASGLPVQDHEQFF.

This clonotype was seen at least ten times. The chain has TRBV6-2 or TRBV6-3 and TRBJ2-3, with TRBD1 matching over 9 bases. Unmatched junction bases numbered 4, after V lost 9 bases and J lost 3 bases. Germline V gene sequence: CDR1 MNHEY, CDR2 SVGEGT. The CDR3 runs 13 residues. The CDR3 protein is CARKQGATDTQYF. The CDR3 nucleotides read TGTGCCAGGAAACAGGGGGCTACAGATACGCAGTATTTT.

This clonotype was detected only a few times. This sequence joins TRBV7-9 and TRBJ2-7; D is ambiguous. Germline assignment: CDR1 SEHNR and CDR2 FQNEAQ (reference sequence). Trimming shortened V by 5 bases and J by 3 bases, and 8 bases separated the two germline ends. The CDR3 contains 12 residues. The CDR3 nucleotides read TGTGCCAGCAGCGCTCTGGGCTACGAGCAGTACTTC. The encoded protein is CASSALGYEQYF.

This clonotype was counted between two and nine times. J is TRBJ2-3 and V is TRBV3-1; TRBD2 matches 7 bases. This CDR3 comprises 15 residues. Germline lookup yields CDR1 LGHDT and CDR2 YNNKEL (reference sequence). V trimming: 1 base; J trimming: 4 bases; junction bases outside the gene matches: 5. The CDR3 nucleotides read TGTGCCAGCAGCCAAGTGTGGGGGGGTTCAGATACGCAGTATTTT. The encoded protein is CASSQVWGGSDTQYF.

This clonotype was counted only a few times. The CDR3, as DNA: TGCGCCAGCAGCCATCTCAGCTCCTACGAGCAGTACTTC. Translating gives CASSHLSSYEQYF. J is TRBJ2-7 and V is TRBV4-1; D gene uncertain. This CDR3 is built from 13 residues. V was trimmed by 3 bases and J by 0 bases, leaving 6 bases between them. Per germline, CDR1 MGHRA and CDR2 YSYEKL.

The J gene is TRBJ2-3, the V gene TRBV20-1; D possibly corresponds to TRBD1 (5 bases). CDR3 length: 16 amino acids. Between the trimmed V and J ends, which lost 2 bases and 3 bases, there was a span of 18 bases. Germline assignment: CDR1 DFQATT and CDR2 SNEGSKA (reference sequence). DNA of the CDR3: TGCAGTGCTAGACCCCAAGTGAGACCAGGGACAGATACGCAGTATTTT. Protein: CSARPQVRPGTDTQYF.

Ten or more counts support this clonotype. CDR3: CASSPSGAPYGYTF. DNA for the CDR3: TGTGCCAGCAGTCCGTCGGGGGCTCCGTATGGCTACACCTTC. The chain combines TRBV6-6 with TRBJ1-2, with D tentatively TRBD1 (6 bases). The V end was cut by 5 bases, the J end by 5 bases, with 15 bases between. The germline gives CDR1 MNHNY, CDR2 SVGAGI (reference sequence). The CDR3 totals 14 residues.